Listed here are 7 T cell receptor beta chains from one sample, sequenced in a study of shared clonotypes between healthy human individuals. TCRdb keeps only in-frame clones here, not all; method: immunoSEQ multiplex PCR. The table has 800,000 or so clones, 90% to 97% seen once. Naivety among CD8 cells was defined by CD45RO negativity and positive CCR7 selection, thereby excluding terminally differentiated effector memory CD45RA+ cells. The sequenced sample consisted of naive CD8+ T cells sorted from blood. These receptors were collected from a man aged 25-45 years in good health.

This clone has a single count. The V gene is TRBV5-1, the J gene TRBJ1-3, with unresolved D. CDR1 and CDR2 (germline): SGHRS, YFSETQ. The CDR3 is 13 amino acids. V lost 5 bases and J 0 bases, leaving 6 bases between the germline ends. The CDR3 DNA reads as TGCGCCAGCAGAACCAGCTCTGGAAACACCATATATTTT. It is translated as CASRTSSGNTIYF.

V usage is TRBV11-2 and J usage is TRBJ2-1; D uncertain. Trimming left V 1 base short and J 0 bases short, with 13 bases between. This CDR3 has 17 residues. Germline V gene sequence: CDR1 SGHAT, CDR2 FQNNGV. CDR3 DNA sequence: TGTGCCAGCAGCTTAGGGGTAACGCCGAGCTCCTACAATGAGCAGTTCTTC. Its protein product is CASSLGVTPSSYNEQFF.

V gene TRBV23-1 combines with J gene TRBJ1-4; 10 bases align to TRBD1. TRBV23-1 is given ORF status, its function remaining uncertain. There are 19 residues in the CDR3. V lost 2 bases to trimming and J lost 0 bases; unmatched junction nucleotides: 9. CDR3 protein: CASSQPLGTGDATNEKLFF. CDR3 sequence (DNA): TGCGCCAGCAGTCAACCCCTTGGGACAGGGGATGCAACTAATGAAAAACTGTTTTTT.

This rearrangement joins TRBV6-5 to TRBJ1-2, with D perhaps TRBD1 (5 bases). Germline CDR1 MNHEY, CDR2 SVGAGI. The CDR3 spans 13 residues. The V end was cut by 4 bases, the J end by 9 bases, with 15 bases between. The CDR3 nucleotides are TGTGCCAGCAGTTCCCCGGGGGAGAAGAGCTACACCTTC. Encoded protein: CASSSPGEKSYTF.

V gene TRBV28 combines with J gene TRBJ2-5; 9 bases are shared with TRBD1. V shed 1 base and J 4 bases; nucleotides not matched to a gene: 10. Germline CDR1 reads MDHEN; CDR2 reads SYDVKM. The CDR3 is 17 residues long. The CDR3 nucleotides are TGTGCCAGCAGTTTATCCTACAGGGGGCGGAGAAGAGAGACCCAGTACTTC. It translates to CASSLSYRGRRRETQYF.

This clone has just one count. The chain links TRBV7-9 to TRBJ2-1; 8 bases are a match to TRBD1. J lost 6 bases, V lost 4 bases, and 5 bases had no gene match. The CDR3 totals 14 residues. CDR1 and CDR2 from the germline V gene are SEHNR and FQNEAQ (reference sequence). The CDR3 coding sequence is TGTGCCAGCAGCTCAGGACAGGGTGCCAATGAGCAGTTCTTC. Protein product: CASSSGQGANEQFF. Complete variable domain (other parts from reference TRBV7-9 and TRBJ2-1): DTGVSQNPRHKITKRGQNVTFRCDPISEHNRLYWYRQTLGQGPEFLTYFQNEAQLEKSRLLSDRFSAERPKGSFSTLEIQRTEQGDSAMYLCASSSGQGANEQFFGPGTRLTVL.

The chain recombines TRBV9 with TRBJ2-1, with a tentative D call TRBD1 (5 bases). Trimming took 3 bases from V and 6 from J, leaving 10 bases between them. Germline CDR1 is SGDLS and CDR2 is YYNGEE. CDR3 length: 13 residues. The CDR3 loop reads CASSDTGVNEQFF. The DNA for the CDR3 is TGTGCCAGCAGCGACACAGGTGTCAATGAGCAGTTCTTC.